Below are 22 T cell receptor beta chains sequenced from a single sample in a study of T-cell memory formation after mild COVID-19. TCRdb reprocessed the 5' RACE reads with MiXCR, giving one entry per CDR3 protein. The table shows 300,000 to 400,000 distinct CDR3 sequences, with under 15% occurring only once. Sequencing used PBMCs or a T cell subset sorted from them (not recorded which). Receptors were obtained from a young man who had mild COVID-19 (a few samples of this study predate the infection). Cell type and time point are not known.

The chain carries TRBV12-3 or TRBV12-4 and TRBJ2-5; 8 nucleotides align to TRBD2. V lost 6 bases, J lost 6 bases, and 9 bases stayed unmatched. The CDR3 contains 14 residues. The CDR3 DNA is TGTGCCAGCAGGCCCGCCCGGGGGGGTCAGACCCAGTACTTC. Translating gives CASRPARGGQTQYF.

This clonotype was seen a handful of times. V usage is TRBV27 and J usage is TRBJ1-1; D uncertain. Germline assignment: CDR1 MNHEY and CDR2 SMNVEV (reference sequence). This CDR3 contains 13 residues. With 5 bases removed from V and 4 bases from J, the gap between germline ends came to 11 bases. This CDR3 reads CASSPVMGTEAFF. The CDR3 DNA follows: TGTGCCAGCAGTCCCGTAATGGGCACTGAAGCTTTCTTT.

This clonotype was counted a few times. A read error may account for a junction end that differs from germline. J is TRBJ1-4 and V is TRBV5-1; the match to TRBD1 covers 7 bases. Germline CDR1 reads SGHRS; CDR2 reads YFSETQ. This CDR3 region has 15 residues. The CDR3 nucleotides read TGCGCCAGCAGCTCGGGGGGGACAGCGAATGAAAAACTGATTTTT. Translating gives CASSSGGTANEKLIF.

The chain employs TRBV5-1 and TRBJ2-3; 7 nucleotides line up with TRBD1. J gave up 1 base and V 7 bases, and 3 bases lay outside the gene matches. Germline CDR1 is SGHRS and CDR2 is YFSETQ. The CDR3 spans 13 residues. The CDR3 sequence: CASAQGGTDTQYF. In DNA form, the CDR3 reads TGCGCCAGCGCCCAGGGGGGCACAGATACGCAGTATTTT.

This clonotype has just a few counts. This chain links TRBV30 with TRBJ2-2, with D possibly matching TRBD2 (6 bases). Trimming shortened V by 2 bases and J by 5 bases, and 12 bases separated the two germline ends. The CDR3 contains 14 residues. Germline V gives CDR1 GTSNPN, CDR2 SVGIG (reference sequence). Here the CDR3 reads CAWSPSAGTGELFF. The CDR3, as DNA: TGTGCCTGGAGTCCCTCTGCGGGGACCGGGGAGCTGTTTTTT.

The genes are TRBV30 and TRBJ1-4; D is possibly TRBD1 (6 bases). The V gene's germline CDR1 is GTSNPN and CDR2 SVGIG (reference sequence). This CDR3 contains 14 residues. The V gene lost 5 bases and the J gene lost 4 bases, with 14 bases spanning the gap. The CDR3 nucleotides are TGTGCCTGGTGGGGGGGCCTACTTAATGAAAAACTGTTTTTT. This sequence encodes CAWWGGLLNEKLFF.

This clonotype was recorded a few times. The V gene is TRBV11-3, the J gene TRBJ1-6; D uncertain. Germline V gene sequence: CDR1 SGHNT, CDR2 YENEEA. V was clipped by 5 bases and J by 4 bases, with 6 bases between them. The CDR3 spans 13 residues. DNA of the CDR3: TGTGCCAGCAGCGTCGGATATAATTCACCCCTCCACTTT. It encodes CASSVGYNSPLHF.

This clonotype was found a few times. The chain links TRBV7-9 to TRBJ2-5; weak D call: TRBD1 (5 bases). Germline V CDR1 and CDR2: SEHNR, FQNEAQ (reference sequence). The CDR3 totals 15 residues. Trimming cost V 4 bases and J 5 bases, with 17 bases left between them. Written as DNA, the CDR3 is TGTGCCAGCAGCTCCACACCAGGGTTGGGGGAGACCCAGTACTTC. Its protein product is CASSSTPGLGETQYF.

This clonotype has just a few counts. The chain couples TRBV4-1 to TRBJ2-2; D is unclear. The CDR3 covers 14 residues. Looked up from germline, CDR1 is MGHRA and CDR2 is YSYEKL. V was shortened by 5 bases and J by 4 bases, with 11 bases between the two germline ends. CDR3 coding DNA: TGCGCCAGCAGCTATAGGGAAAGCACCGGGGAGCTGTTTTTT. Translation: CASSYRESTGELFF.

About this clonotype: The junction shows a germline mismatch at one end, possibly a read error. The chain uses TRBV7-2 and TRBJ2-3; D may match TRBD1 or TRBD2 (7 bases each). The germline gives CDR1 SGHTA, CDR2 FQGNSA. The CDR3 is 15 residues long. The CDR3 reads CASSLMVGGTDTHYF. DNA of the CDR3: TGTGCCAGCAGCCTTATGGTGGGGGGGACAGATACGCATTATTTT.

V is TRBV6-5 and J is TRBJ2-1, with 8 bases identical to TRBD1. The length of the CDR3 is 16 residues. V shed 6 bases, J shed 9 bases, and the junction held 16 bases outside the gene matches. Germline CDR1 is MNHEY and CDR2 is SVGAGI. The CDR3 region has the DNA TGTGCCAGCAGCCCGTTTGGAGGGACAGGTGACATTGAGCAGTTCTTC. This sequence encodes CASSPFGGTGDIEQFF.

At least ten counts were recorded for this clonotype. The chain has TRBV5-1 and TRBJ2-5; D gene ambiguous. The CDR3 has 12 amino acids. Germline V gene sequence: CDR1 SGHRS, CDR2 YFSETQ. V was clipped by 4 bases and J by 2 bases, with 6 bases between them. CDR3 DNA sequence: TGCGCCAGCAGCGCTGCACAAGAGACCCAGTACTTC. This gives the protein CASSAAQETQYF.

The V gene is TRBV4-3, the J gene TRBJ1-2, with TRBD1 as a possible D gene (6 bases). CDR1 and CDR2 (germline): LGHNA, YSLEER. The CDR3 covers 13 residues. V dropped 2 bases and J dropped 8 bases, with 12 bases sitting between them. CDR3 in amino acids: CASSQTQGLGYTF. The CDR3 nucleotides read TGCGCCAGCAGCCAAACACAGGGACTGGGCTACACCTTC.

The genes are TRBV6-1 and TRBJ1-1, with D hard to call. V was cut by 2 bases and J by 0 bases, with 4 bases left in between. The CDR3 covers 13 residues. Germline CDR1 and CDR2: MNHNS and SASEGT. Here the CDR3 reads CASSERVNTEAFF. The CDR3 DNA follows: TGTGCCAGCAGTGAACGGGTGAACACTGAAGCTTTCTTT.

The chain couples TRBV6-2 or TRBV6-3 to TRBJ2-7; D possibly corresponds to TRBD2 (6 bases). Germline CDR1 and CDR2: MNHEY and SVGEGT. This CDR3 spans 15 amino acids. V was shortened by 3 bases and J by 1 base, with 13 bases between the two germline ends. The CDR3 DNA sequence: TGTGCCAGCAGTTATTACGCGGGGTTGTCCTACGAGCAGTACGTC. Translating gives CASSYYAGLSYEQYV.

The chain has TRBV15 and TRBJ1-1; TRBD1 agrees at 8 bases. Trimming removed 3 bases from V and 3 bases from J; junction bases left unmatched: 9. The CDR3 sequence is 16 residues long. Germline CDR1 is LNHNV and CDR2 is YYDKDF (reference sequence). The CDR3 DNA reads TGTGCCACCAGCAGTAGTCCGGGACAGGCTCACACTGAAGCTTTCTTT. Translation: CATSSSPGQAHTEAFF.

V is TRBV14 and J is TRBJ2-1, with 12 bases fitting TRBD2. The length of the CDR3 is 17 residues. With V trimmed by 4 bases and J by 2 bases, 6 bases remained unmatched. Germline loops: CDR1 SGHDN, CDR2 FVKESK. For the CDR3, the DNA is TGTGCCAGCAGCCTACGGACTAGCGGGGATACCTACAATGAGCAGTTCTTC. This codes for CASSLRTSGDTYNEQFF.

The V call is TRBV4-2, the J call TRBJ1-4; tentatively, D is TRBD1 (6 bases). V lost 4 bases and J lost 4, with 16 bases in between. This CDR3 is 16 amino acids long. CDR1 LGHNA and CDR2 YNFKEQ come from the germline V gene. This CDR3 reads CASSRGRAGVNEKLFF. Here the CDR3 DNA reads TGTGCCAGCAGCCGTGGGCGGGCAGGGGTTAATGAAAAACTGTTTTTT.

The rearrangement joins TRBV18 to TRBJ1-2; D ambiguous. Germline V gene lookup returns CDR1 KGHSH and CDR2 LQKENI. The CDR3 spans 14 residues. V was clipped by 3 bases and J by 4 bases, with 12 bases between them. In nucleotides, the CDR3 is TGTGCCAGCTCACCCCGGGCCTCGGGCTATGGCTACACCTTC. This translates into CASSPRASGYGYTF.

This clonotype turned up a few times. The rearrangement links TRBV5-1 to TRBJ2-7; 12 nucleotides line up with TRBD2. The CDR3 is made up of 14 amino acids. CDR1 SGHRS and CDR2 YFSETQ come from the germline V gene. After removal of 2 bases from V and 7 bases from J, the junction contained 4 bases not matched to a gene. CDR3 nucleotides: TGCGCCAGCAGCTTTCTAGCGGGGGGGCGTGAGCAGTACTTC. Translated: CASSFLAGGREQYF.

The V and J genes are TRBV4-1 and TRBJ2-1; D ambiguous. There are 15 residues in the CDR3. CDR1 is MGHRA, CDR2 YSYEKL, per germline. V shed 4 bases and J shed 8 bases, with 18 bases lying between them. CDR3 sequence (DNA): TGCGCCAGCAGCCTAATAGCTTACGGCTCCTATGAGCAGTTCTTC. It specifies CASSLIAYGSYEQFF.

V and J are TRBV6-2 or TRBV6-3 and TRBJ1-1; 7 nucleotides match TRBD1. Germline trimming cut 3 bases from V and 0 bases from J; bases unmatched to any gene: 7. This CDR3 has 16 residues. Germline V gives CDR1 MNHEY, CDR2 SVGEGT. The CDR3 DNA reads TGTGCCAGCAGTTATAGTCGGACAGGAATGAACACTGAAGCTTTCTTT. This sequence encodes CASSYSRTGMNTEAFF.